This T cell receptor beta chain was documented in a study of CD8+ T cells in alopecia areata. The germline V gene has CDR1 MNHNY and CDR2 SVGAGI (reference sequence). CDR3 size: 10 residues. The V end lost 5 bases, the J end lost 7 bases, and 6 bases lay between the germline ends. Extraction of RNA preceded its reverse transcription into cDNA, which served as the sequencing template. TCRdb keeps only in-frame clones here, not all; method: immunoSEQ multiplex PCR. The data contain 170,000 or so clones, roughly 53% of them singletons. Noted treatment: oral pan-JAK inhibitor, 5-10 mg twice daily. The J gene is TRBJ2-7, the V gene TRBV6-6, with D uncertain. The sample was CD8+ T cells sorted from blood, taken at week 24, from a patient treated with tofacitinib. This TCR was sampled from a human donor with alopecia areata. In nucleotides, the CDR3 is TGTGCCAGCAGTGGACGGGAGCAGTACTTC. Translating it yields CASSGREQYF.